One sample yielded the 21 T cell receptor beta chains listed below, sequenced in a study of cytomegalovirus exposure and HLA in healthy donors. Produced via immunoSEQ multiplex PCR; TCRdb's table is partial and in-frame only. Found here are 120,000 or so clones, about 96% of them singletons; the top ten hold less than 2%. Source material: PBMCs. The receptors were sampled from a man younger than 30 in good health and CMV-seronegative.

The J gene is TRBJ2-2, the V gene TRBV21-1; no DNA check was done on the table's D call, TRBD1. TRBV21-1 has pseudogene status. The CDR3 consists of 18 residues. CDR3 region: CASSPPPGQGVGTGELFF. As DNA, the CDR3 is TGTGCCAGCAGCCCACCTCCCGGACAGGGAGTAGGCACCGGGGAGCTGTTTTTT.

This clone was detected only once. V is TRBV30 and J is TRBJ2-3; a weak D match, TRBD2 (5 bases). Germline loops: CDR1 GTSNPN, CDR2 SVGIG (reference sequence). The CDR3 length is 14 residues. Trimming left V 5 bases short and J 2 bases short, with 14 bases between. CDR3 coding DNA: TGTGCCTGGGGGGAAGGAGCGGACACAGATACGCAGTATTTT. This translates into CAWGEGADTDTQYF.

This sequence joins TRBV6-5 and TRBJ2-1, with no clear D. Per germline, CDR1 MNHEY and CDR2 SVGAGI. The CDR3 covers 15 residues. Trimming removed 5 bases from V and 0 bases from J, with 11 bases in between. DNA for the CDR3: TGTGCCAGCAGTGTCGACTCGAGCTCCTACAATGAGCAGTTCTTC. Translated: CASSVDSSSYNEQFF.

The chain couples TRBV5-4 to TRBJ1-2; no clear D. V was pared by 5 bases and J by 4 bases, with 9 bases between. Germline V gives CDR1 SGHNT, CDR2 YYREEE (reference sequence). The CDR3 loop spans 12 amino acids. The CDR3: CASSSFRYGYTF. The DNA of the CDR3 is TGTGCCAGCAGTAGCTTTCGCTATGGCTACACCTTC.

This rearrangement joins TRBV11-2 to TRBJ2-7; D possibly corresponds to TRBD2 (5 bases). The CDR3 loop spans 15 amino acids. V gave up 5 bases and J gave up 4 bases, with 18 bases separating them. CDR1 and CDR2 from the germline V gene are SGHAT and FQNNGV. Here the CDR3 DNA reads TGTGCCAGCAGCCCCGCCCGAGGGCTTGGATACGAGCAGTACTTC. Translated, it gives CASSPARGLGYEQYF.

The chain employs TRBV4-3 and TRBJ1-1; 7 nucleotides match TRBD1. This CDR3 is built from 15 residues. Losses at the gene ends were 0 bases for V and 6 bases for J; bases not matched to a gene: 7. Looked up from germline, CDR1 is LGHNA and CDR2 is YSLEER. The CDR3 spells CASSQDTGAGAEAFF. The CDR3 DNA is TGCGCCAGCAGCCAAGATACAGGGGCAGGGGCTGAAGCTTTCTTT.

The chain uses TRBV28 and TRBJ2-7; the D gene is possibly TRBD1 (5 bases). The ends were cut back, 5 bases at V and 12 bases at J, with 14 bases in the middle. This CDR3 is built from 11 residues. Per germline, CDR1 MDHEN and CDR2 SYDVKM. CDR3 nucleotide sequence: TGTGCCAGCAGTATCCAGGGTTCCCGGTACTTC. Translated: CASSIQGSRYF.

This clone showed up just a few times. In nucleotides, the CDR3 is TGTGCCAGCAGCTCCCGGGACTATAGCAATGAGCAGTTCTTC. This encodes CASSSRDYSNEQFF. This chain connects TRBV7-9 to TRBJ2-1; 7 positions match TRBD2. CDR1 and CDR2 (germline): SEHNR, FQNEAQ (reference sequence). CDR3 length: 14 residues. Trimming took 4 bases from V and 6 from J; bases not matched to a gene: 6.

V gene TRBV9 combines with J gene TRBJ2-2, with 7 bases identical to TRBD2. Germline V gene sequence: CDR1 SGDLS, CDR2 YYNGEE. The CDR3 is 17 amino acids. After removal of 0 bases from V and 4 bases from J, the junction contained 9 bases not matched to a gene. The CDR3 DNA reads TGTGCCAGCAGCGTAGTTGTTAGCGGGTACCTCACCGGGGAGCTGTTTTTT. Protein product: CASSVVVSGYLTGELFF.

The V gene is TRBV6-6, the J gene TRBJ2-1; 10 nucleotides line up with TRBD1. This CDR3 has 15 residues. Germline V CDR1 and CDR2: MNHNY, SVGAGI (reference sequence). V was clipped by 6 bases and J by 6 bases; unmatched bases: 8. The CDR3, as DNA: TGTGCCAGCAGCTTCGACAGGGGGCACGGCAATGAGCAGTTCTTC. It codes for CASSFDRGHGNEQFF.

The chain uses TRBV5-6 and TRBJ1-2, with a possible D match to TRBD1 (6 bases). CDR3 length equals 18 residues. Trimming left V 1 base short and J 3 bases short, with 22 bases between. The germline CDR1 and CDR2 sequences are SGHDT and YYEEEE. This CDR3 reads CASSLKVTGPPSYYGYTF. Here the CDR3 DNA reads TGTGCCAGCAGCTTGAAAGTGACAGGACCTCCTTCATACTATGGCTACACCTTC. Full variable domain (missing parts from reference TRBV5-6 and TRBJ1-2): DAGVTQSPTHLIKTRGQQVTLRCSPKSGHDTVSWYQQALGQGPQFIFQYYEEEERQRGNFPDRFSGHQFPNYSSELNVNALLLGDSALYLCASSLKVTGPPSYYGYTFGSGTRLTVV.

The chain has TRBV30 and TRBJ1-4; tentatively, D is TRBD1 (5 bases). The CDR3 length is 14 residues. CDR1 is GTSNPN, CDR2 SVGIG, per germline (reference sequence). Trimming removed 0 bases at V and 8 bases at J, with 13 bases between. The CDR3 region has the DNA TGTGCCTGGAGTGTACAAAGGGGTCGCGAAAAACTGTTTTTT. Translation gives CAWSVQRGREKLFF.

The chain carries TRBV13 and TRBJ2-1; a weak D match, TRBD2 (6 bases). CDR3 length: 13 amino acids. The germline V gene encodes CDR1 PRHDT and CDR2 FYEKMQ (reference sequence). Trimming pared 0 bases from V and 6 bases from J, leaving 6 bases between. CDR3: CASSLGRGNEQFF. CDR3 coding DNA: TGTGCCAGCAGCTTAGGGCGGGGCAATGAGCAGTTCTTC.

The genes are TRBV5-3 and TRBJ2-7; 16 positions match TRBD2. TRBV5-3 carries the ORF label, with uncertain function. The V gene end was trimmed by 4 bases and the J gene end by 1 base; junction bases not matched to a gene: 2. The CDR3 loop spans 16 amino acids. The CDR3 nucleotides read TGTGCCAGAAGCGGGACTAGCGGGAGGGTTTCCTACGAGCAGTACTTC. Translating gives CARSGTSGRVSYEQYF.

This chain connects TRBV7-6 to TRBJ1-4; D gene uncertain. The germline gives CDR1 SGHVS, CDR2 FNYEAQ. Trimming removed 9 bases from V and 4 bases from J, with 9 bases in between. The length of the CDR3 is 12 residues. The CDR3 DNA follows: TGTGCCAGTGCGGGTCTTAATGAAAAACTGTTTTTT. This codes for CASAGLNEKLFF.

This chain links TRBV5-1 with TRBJ1-1; D possibly corresponds to TRBD1 (6 bases). V lost 1 base, J lost 4 bases, and 17 bases lay in between. Germline CDR1 reads SGHRS; CDR2 reads YFSETQ. This CDR3 comprises 16 residues. CDR3 DNA: TGCGCCAGCAGCTTGCACGCAGGGGAAGGGTCCACTGAAGCTTTCTTT. Translation gives CASSLHAGEGSTEAFF.

The genes are TRBV4-3 and TRBJ1-1; a weak D match, TRBD1 (6 bases). CDR1 is LGHNA and CDR2 is YSLEER in the germline V gene. The V gene lost 0 bases and the J gene lost 4 bases, with 12 bases spanning the gap. The CDR3 is 15 residues long. The DNA for the CDR3 is TGCGCCAGCAGCCAAGATCGCGGACAGCTCACTGAAGCTTTCTTT. The encoded protein is CASSQDRGQLTEAFF.

The rearrangement links TRBV27 to TRBJ2-7; D is undetermined. V was cut by 0 bases and J by 2 bases, with 5 bases left in between. There are 13 residues in the CDR3. CDR1 and CDR2 from the germline V gene are MNHEY and SMNVEV (reference sequence). The CDR3 bases are TGTGCCAGCAGTTTATCCCCCACCTACGAGCAGTACTTC. Translating it yields CASSLSPTYEQYF.

CDR3 sequence reads: CASKRQVSYEQYF. DNA of the CDR3: TGTGCCAGCAAAAGGCAGGTGTCCTACGAGCAGTACTTC. The chain joins TRBV2 to TRBJ2-7; no clear D gene. The CDR3 contains 13 residues. V lost 7 bases and J lost 1, with 11 bases in between. Germline assignment: CDR1 SNHLY and CDR2 FYNNEI.

The chain combines TRBV4-2 with TRBJ2-7; 7 bases fit TRBD2. This CDR3 comprises 17 residues. CDR1 and CDR2 from the germline V gene are LGHNA and YNFKEQ. V lost 2 bases, J lost 0 bases, and 10 bases stayed unmatched. The CDR3 spells CASSQSHRGLISYEQYF. The CDR3 DNA reads as TGTGCCAGCAGCCAAAGCCACCGGGGACTAATCTCCTACGAGCAGTACTTC.

This CDR3 is CSVLAAGTGELFF. The CDR3 DNA reads as TGCAGCGTTCTAGCGGCGGGGACCGGGGAGCTGTTTTTT. The chain recombines TRBV29-1 with TRBJ2-2, with TRBD2 identical over 7 bases. CDR3 length: 13 residues. In germline, CDR1 is SQVTM, CDR2 ANQGSEA. The V and J ends lost 5 bases and 5 bases, in that order; junction bases with no gene match: 5.